This TCR beta chain was profiled in a study of graft-versus-host responses after intestinal transplantation (dated by TCRdb to about 2021). As for the study more broadly: The transplants that recipients got were multivisceral, liver-intestinal, or isolated intestinal. Anti-thymocyte globulin induction was given to all recipients, followed by maintenance tacrolimus and steroids for two to four years. Graft-versus-host and host-versus-graft alloreactive T cell clones were tracked in the graft, circulation and bone marrow after intestinal transplantation using bulk TCR-beta CDR3 sequencing. Donor T cell macrochimerism was defined as a peak of at least 4% donor T cells among recipient peripheral blood mononuclear cells. To identify alloreactive clones, pre-transplant mixed lymphocyte reaction products were sequenced and compared with unstimulated pre-transplant donor and recipient T cells. A cohort of approximately 23 intestinal transplant recipients, including one retransplant, was enrolled, and 3 patients lacking pretransplant specimens were excluded. Rather than being sequenced by the commercial service, samples from a few later patients were sequenced in-house on an Illumina MiSeq and processed with MiXCR.

Paper-wide results and their limitations: In the allografts of patients with donor T cell macrochimerism, GvH to HvG T cell clonal ratios were high. GvH clones were detected in recipient bone marrow, and some appeared earlier in ileal mucosa or blood, consistent with an intestinal mucosal origin. Early after transplant, declines in HvG clones were associated with peak levels of circulating GvH clones. The conclusions were limited by the relatively low number and heterogeneity of the intestinal transplant patients.

After transplant, bone marrow was aspirated from the posterior iliac crest or from another site chosen by the physician. The library was made by the immunoSEQ multiplex PCR assay. High-throughput TCR-beta CDR3 sequencing of genomic DNA from most patients was performed by Adaptive Biotechnologies. In the original analysis: TCR sequencing data for 15 to 20 patients were retrieved from Adaptive's ImmunoSEQ software; three other patients were processed with MiXCR and VDJtools. CDR3 nucleotide sequences shared by donor and recipient were removed because the origin of these sequences could not be assigned. At least 2-fold expansion over unstimulated cells and a minimum CFSE-low frequency of 0.002% (template counts) or 0.001% (read counts) were required for clones to be classified as alloreactive. Clones were considered mappable if detected in sequenced pre-transplant spleen, lymph node, or MLR CFSE-low populations of the donor or recipient. The cumulative frequency of alloreactive clones was calculated as a percentage of all sequences, weighted by copy number. Imported from immuneACCESS, the table was reduced by TCRdb to in-frame sequences with V and J called. These copies leave out some clones; in studies compared against another copy, an unresolved V gene accounts for under half, and the cause of the remainder is not known. V and J calls and clone size are given by that table; D and trimming were obtained from the DNA. The sample table records 65,000 to 85,000 clones; roughly 92% of these occur just once. The ten largest clones represent about 6.7% of the sample.

As to this clone: What this receptor recognizes is not known. Base qualities are not recorded, but no much larger clone differs from it by a single base.

The CDR3, cysteine through phenylalanine, is 15 amino acids long. The entry retains the CDR3 DNA only, 45 bases that are in frame from base 1. For CDR1 and CDR2, the germline V gene (reference sequence) lists MNHEY and SMNVEV. After removal of 6 bases from V and 4 bases from J, the junction retains 11 bases not matched to a gene. The sequence links TRBV27 to TRBJ2-5; the central 7 bases match TRBD2. The sample consisted of bone marrow, taken 700 to 850 days after intestinal transplantation. This sequence was found in a human patient who received an intestinal transplant, so some T cells may come from the graft donor. The CDR3 here reads CASSRLEGGGETQYF. Here is the DNA: TGTGCCAGCAGCCGATTGGAAGGCGGGGGAGAGACCCAGTACTTC.